This TCR beta chain was captured in a study of graft-versus-host responses after intestinal transplantation. Study as a whole: Grafts that recipients had were multivisceral, liver-intestinal, or isolated intestinal transplants.

This table comes from immunoSEQ multiplex PCR, and its TCRdb copy is limited to in-frame clones, with some not included. The data show 80,000 to 100,000 clones, approximately 90% seen once. CDR1 and CDR2 from the germline V gene are SGHDN and FVKESK. The CDR3 runs 16 residues. The V gene end was trimmed by 2 bases and the J gene end by 5 bases; junction bases not matched to a gene: 9. Details on this clone: What it binds is not known.

V and J are TRBV14 and TRBJ2-3; 8 nucleotides agree with TRBD2. The source material was unstimulated CD4+ T cells sorted from spleen or lymph node cells, sampled before intestinal transplant. The clonotype was recovered from a human donor who received an intestinal transplant. CDR3 DNA sequence: TGTGCCAGCAGCCAATTAAAGCGGGGGTCCCTAGATACGCAGTATTTT. It encodes CASSQLKRGSLDTQYF.